This T cell receptor (beta chain) was observed in a study of beta chain features in type 1 diabetes. The wider study: Researchers looked at about 110 million sorted cells across all samples. Regarding the study as a whole: A pattern of fewer insertions and more deletions at VDJ junctions was seen in type 1 diabetes patients. In every one of the four CD4+ subsets, TCRB CDR3s were moderately but significantly shorter in Type 1 diabetes patients.

Comment on this clone: Its antigen is not known.

The CDR3 loop spans 14 amino acids. The germline V gene encodes CDR1 GTSNPN and CDR2 SVGIG (reference sequence). Isolated RNA was reverse transcribed in full, so expressed TCRB transcripts were sequenced. The data were produced by immunoSEQ multiplex PCR, yet TCRdb's version contains in-frame clones alone and is incomplete. The sample consists of approximately 150,000 clones, roughly 65% of them appearing once. The sequencing input was naive CD4+ T cells from blood. The origin of this receptor is a man between 25 and 39 years old with type 1 diabetes. V is TRBV30 and J is TRBJ2-5, with TRBD1 matching over 9 bases. Gene TRBJ2-7 matches the end of the DNA better, so the J call may be wrong. CDR3 bases: TGTGCCTGGAGTGCATGGACAGGGGAGTACGAGCAGTACTTC. It yields the protein CAWSAWTGEYEQYF.